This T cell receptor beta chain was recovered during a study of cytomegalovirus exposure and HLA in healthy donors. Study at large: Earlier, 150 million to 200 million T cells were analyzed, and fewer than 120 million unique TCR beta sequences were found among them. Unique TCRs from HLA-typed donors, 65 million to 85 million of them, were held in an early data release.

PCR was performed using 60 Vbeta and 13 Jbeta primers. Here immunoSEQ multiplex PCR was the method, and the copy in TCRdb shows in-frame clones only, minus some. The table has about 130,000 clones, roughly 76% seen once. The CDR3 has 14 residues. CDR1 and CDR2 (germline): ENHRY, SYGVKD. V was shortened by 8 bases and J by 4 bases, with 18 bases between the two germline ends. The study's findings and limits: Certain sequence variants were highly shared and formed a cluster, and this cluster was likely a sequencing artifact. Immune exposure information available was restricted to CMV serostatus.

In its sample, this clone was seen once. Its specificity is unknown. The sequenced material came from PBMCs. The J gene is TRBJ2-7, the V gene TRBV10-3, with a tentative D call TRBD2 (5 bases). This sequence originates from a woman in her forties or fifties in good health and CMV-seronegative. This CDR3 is CAIEEKGGGYEQYF. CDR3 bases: TGTGCCATCGAGGAGAAAGGCGGCGGGTACGAGCAGTACTTC.